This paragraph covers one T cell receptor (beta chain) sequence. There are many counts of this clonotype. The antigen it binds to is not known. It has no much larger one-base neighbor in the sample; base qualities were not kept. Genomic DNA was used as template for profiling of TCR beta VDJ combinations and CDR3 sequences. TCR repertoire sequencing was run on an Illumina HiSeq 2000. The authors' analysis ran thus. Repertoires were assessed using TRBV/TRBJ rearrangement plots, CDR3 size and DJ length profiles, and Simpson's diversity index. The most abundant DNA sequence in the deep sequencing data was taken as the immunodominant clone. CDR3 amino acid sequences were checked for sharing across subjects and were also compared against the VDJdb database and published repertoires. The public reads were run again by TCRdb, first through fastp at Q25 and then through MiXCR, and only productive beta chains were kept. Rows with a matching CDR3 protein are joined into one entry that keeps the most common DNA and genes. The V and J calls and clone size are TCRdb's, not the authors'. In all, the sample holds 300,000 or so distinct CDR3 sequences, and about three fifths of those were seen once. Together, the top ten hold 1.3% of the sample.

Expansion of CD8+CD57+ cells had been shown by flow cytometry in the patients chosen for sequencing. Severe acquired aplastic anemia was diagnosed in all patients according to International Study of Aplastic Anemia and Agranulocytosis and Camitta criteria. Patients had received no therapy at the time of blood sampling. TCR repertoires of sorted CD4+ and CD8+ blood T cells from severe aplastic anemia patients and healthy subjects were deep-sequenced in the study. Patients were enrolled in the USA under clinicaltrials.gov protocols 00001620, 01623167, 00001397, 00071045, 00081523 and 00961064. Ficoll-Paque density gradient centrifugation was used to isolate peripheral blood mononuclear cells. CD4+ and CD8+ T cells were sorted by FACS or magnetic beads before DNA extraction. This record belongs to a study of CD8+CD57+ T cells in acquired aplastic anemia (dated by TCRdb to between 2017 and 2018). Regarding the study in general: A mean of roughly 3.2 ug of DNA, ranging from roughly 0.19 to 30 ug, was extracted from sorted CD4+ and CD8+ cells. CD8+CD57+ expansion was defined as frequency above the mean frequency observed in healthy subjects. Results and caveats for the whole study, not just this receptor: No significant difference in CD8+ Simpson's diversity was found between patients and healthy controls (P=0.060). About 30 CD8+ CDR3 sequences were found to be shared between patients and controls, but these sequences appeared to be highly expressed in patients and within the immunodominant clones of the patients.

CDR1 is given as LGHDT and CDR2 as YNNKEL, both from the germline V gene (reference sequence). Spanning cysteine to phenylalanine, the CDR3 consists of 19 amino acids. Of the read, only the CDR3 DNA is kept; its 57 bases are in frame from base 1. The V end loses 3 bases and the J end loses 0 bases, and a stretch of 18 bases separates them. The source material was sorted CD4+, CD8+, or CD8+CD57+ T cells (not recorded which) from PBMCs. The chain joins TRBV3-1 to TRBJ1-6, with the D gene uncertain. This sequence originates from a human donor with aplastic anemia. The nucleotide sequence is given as TGTGCCAGCAGCCACTCAAGAGGAGTCTTTAGCTCCTATAATTCACCCCTCCACTTT. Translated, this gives CASSHSRGVFSSYNSPLHF.